These T cell receptor beta chains were read from a single sample in a study of blood T cell repertoires in COVID-19. This table comes from immunoSEQ multiplex PCR, and its TCRdb copy is limited to in-frame clones, with some not included. Of roughly 150,000 clones listed, about 88% are singletons. Sequenced material: PBMCs or T cells enriched from blood (not recorded which). Source of these receptors: a man aged 50-59 years who had recovered from COVID-19. CDR3s include the opening cysteine and the closing phenylalanine or tryptophan. Only some rows state a clone size, as once, few, many or a class for expanded clones.

TRBV29-1	.	CSVPKQGHEQYF
TRBV18	few	CASSPSREETQYF
TRBV2	.	CASRGQGFPRAQHF
TRBV7-3	.	CASSPYSGGTTDTQYF
TRBV27	.	CASSLGLADTDTQYF
TRBV7-2	.	CASSYRDTYEQYF
TRBV9	.	CASSVATPGLGESDTQYF
TRBV11-1	.	CASSLGQGAVTGELFF
TRBV5-1	.	CASSTGDSRTDTQYF
TRBV3-1/TRBV3-2	.	CASSQGGGAGSGELFF
TRBV19	.	CASSIRHTGGKGYNEQFF
TRBV5-6	.	CASSLAAGGLSNQPQHF
TRBV7-3	.	CASSRSFKETQYF
TRBV4-1	.	CASSSPTKGAEAFF
TRBV5-1	few	CASSLSIQPRGDDEQFF
TRBV5-8	.	CASSLWGRRNTEAFF
TRBV7-2	once	CASSSYPGQGNTEAFF
TRBV6-1	.	CASSEAGTGRNTIYF
TRBV27	.	CASSSTAGVQPQHF
TRBV6-2/TRBV6-3	once	CASTPRGQGNTEAFF
TRBV29-1	.	CSVGTGSGNQPQHF
TRBV5-1	.	CASSSPGGEAHNEQFF
TRBV3-1/TRBV3-2	.	CASNTLTGGNSPLHF
TRBV18	.	CASSLPSLDTQYF
TRBV18	.	CASSLGQGDRYGYTF
TRBV5-6	.	CASSLDVGVYSYEQYF
TRBV2	.	CASRAGSISGNTIYF
TRBV18	.	CASSTGTYPIPGYNEQFF
TRBV3-1/TRBV3-2	.	CASSLYASSGGANEQFF
TRBV5-4	.	CASSPPSQGLNTEAFF
TRBV7-3	.	CASSLYGMGNTIYF
TRBV7-2	.	CASSLAPLYRGHSYEQYF
TRBV15	.	CATSRGGGREGYEQYF
TRBV7-6	.	CASSDQGAGYNSPLHF
TRBV9	.	CASSVDGGGANEQFF
TRBV10-2	.	CASMGGGTFTDTQYF
TRBV27	.	CASSLAQGLHGYTF
TRBV19	.	CASSIAGGNSPLHF
TRBV5-5	.	CASSIDRGNEQFF
TRBV5-1	.	CASSESSSWETQYF
TRBV6-5	.	CASRSEVSPLHF
TRBV27	.	CASRTTGVTYEQYF
TRBV6-5	once	CASSPYRDSNQPQHF
TRBV18	.	CASSPPEGGSTEAFF
TRBV25-1	.	CASSARDRGTGELFF
TRBV7-9	once	CASRGEGRSYTF